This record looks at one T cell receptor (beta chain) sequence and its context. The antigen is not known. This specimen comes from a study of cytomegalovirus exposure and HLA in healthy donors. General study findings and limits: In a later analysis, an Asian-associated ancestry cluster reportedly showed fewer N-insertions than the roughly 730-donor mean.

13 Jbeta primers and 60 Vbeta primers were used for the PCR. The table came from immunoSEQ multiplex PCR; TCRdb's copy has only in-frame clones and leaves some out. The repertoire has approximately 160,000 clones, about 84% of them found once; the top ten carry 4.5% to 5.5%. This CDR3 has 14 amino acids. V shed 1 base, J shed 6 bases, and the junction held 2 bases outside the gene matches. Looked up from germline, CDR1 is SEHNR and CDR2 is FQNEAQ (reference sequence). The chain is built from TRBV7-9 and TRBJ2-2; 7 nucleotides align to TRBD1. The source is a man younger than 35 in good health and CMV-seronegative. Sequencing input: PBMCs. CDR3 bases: TGTGCCAGCAGCTTAGTAGGGGGCTCCGGGGAGCTGTTTTTT. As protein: CASSLVGGSGELFF.